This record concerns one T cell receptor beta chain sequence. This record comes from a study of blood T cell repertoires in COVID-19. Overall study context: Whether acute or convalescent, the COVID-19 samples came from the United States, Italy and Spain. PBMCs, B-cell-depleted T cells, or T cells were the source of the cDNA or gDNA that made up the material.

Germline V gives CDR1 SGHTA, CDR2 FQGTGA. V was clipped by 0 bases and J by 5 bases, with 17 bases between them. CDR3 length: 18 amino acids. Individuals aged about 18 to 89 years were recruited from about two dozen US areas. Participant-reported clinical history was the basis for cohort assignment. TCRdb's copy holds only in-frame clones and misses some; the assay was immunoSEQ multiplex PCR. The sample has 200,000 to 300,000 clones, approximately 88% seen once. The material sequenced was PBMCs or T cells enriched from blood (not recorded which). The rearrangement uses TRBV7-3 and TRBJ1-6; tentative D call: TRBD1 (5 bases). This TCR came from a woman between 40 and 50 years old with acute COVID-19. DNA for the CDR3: TGTGCCAGCAGCTTAACTGGGCCAGGGTCGTCCAATAATTCACCCCTCCACTTT. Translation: CASSLTGPGSSNNSPLHF.